This is a list of T cell receptor beta chains from one sample in a study of blood T cell repertoires in COVID-19. Only in-frame clones appear in the TCRdb table, and some are missing; sequencing was by immunoSEQ multiplex PCR. The table lists about 34,000 clones, over 80% of them singletons. The sample was peripheral blood. These receptors all come from a man aged 55-75 years with active COVID-19. Each CDR3 is given with its conserved first and last residue.

V gene	J gene	CDR3 protein
TRBV27	TRBJ1-5	CASSLSDRGRGRNQPQHF
TRBV7-8	TRBJ1-1	CATLRGPNTEAFF
TRBV14	TRBJ2-1	CASSHRTSTYNEQFF
TRBV2	TRBJ1-1	CASRGQLNTEAFF
TRBV18	TRBJ2-3	CASSPPGLAGVGDTQYF
TRBV27	TRBJ2-1	CASSFTGGPNNEQFF
TRBV7-2	TRBJ2-7	CASSLLAEIYEQYF
TRBV28	TRBJ2-1	CASESGGPGQFF
TRBV11-1	TRBJ1-4	CASSPGGTNEKLFF
TRBV10-1	TRBJ1-2	CASSGGSGTPMHDYTF
TRBV15	TRBJ2-7	CATSRNSYEQYF
TRBV25-1	TRBJ1-6	CASKGSGVLPLHF
TRBV27	TRBJ2-7	CASSTTPRGPYEQYF
TRBV7-6	TRBJ2-3	CASSPQFSPTDTQYF
TRBV19	TRBJ1-2	CASSLATGAYGYTF
TRBV6-6	TRBJ1-4	CATCLTGGGSFGKLFF
TRBV5-1	TRBJ2-7	CASSLTEKSSYEQYF
TRBV4-2	TRBJ2-1	CASSQDRAGLNEQFF
TRBV6-1	TRBJ2-7	CASSDRDRGYEQYF
TRBV5-1	TRBJ2-7	CASSLAGRPTTYEQYF
TRBV18	TRBJ2-3	CASSPRQVSTDTQYF
TRBV10-2	TRBJ1-5	CASSESRGSGLQPQHF